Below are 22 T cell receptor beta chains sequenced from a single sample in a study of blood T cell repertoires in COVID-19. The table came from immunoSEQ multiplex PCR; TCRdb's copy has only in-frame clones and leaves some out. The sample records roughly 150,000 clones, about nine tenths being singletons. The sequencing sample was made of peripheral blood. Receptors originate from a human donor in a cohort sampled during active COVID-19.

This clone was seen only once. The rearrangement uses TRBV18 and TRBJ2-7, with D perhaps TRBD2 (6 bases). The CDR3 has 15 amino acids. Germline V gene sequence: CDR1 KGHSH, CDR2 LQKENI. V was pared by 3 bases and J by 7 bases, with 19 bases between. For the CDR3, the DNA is TGTGCCAGCTCACCCTTGGAGGGAGTCACGGGAGAGCAGTACTTC. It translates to CASSPLEGVTGEQYF.

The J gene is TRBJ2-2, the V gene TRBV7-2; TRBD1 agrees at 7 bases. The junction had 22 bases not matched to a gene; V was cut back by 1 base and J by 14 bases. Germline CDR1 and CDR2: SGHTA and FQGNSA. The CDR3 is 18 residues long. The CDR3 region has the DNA TGTGCCAGCAGCTTAGGGGTTTGGGGAAAGGGGGCTAGGAGACGTCTGTTTTTT. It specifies CASSLGVWGKGARRRLFF.

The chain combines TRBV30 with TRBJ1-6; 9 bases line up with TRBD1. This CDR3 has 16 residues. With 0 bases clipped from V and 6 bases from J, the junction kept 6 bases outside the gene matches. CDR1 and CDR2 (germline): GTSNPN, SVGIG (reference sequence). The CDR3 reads CAWSVVWDRANSPLHF. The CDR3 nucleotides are TGTGCCTGGAGTGTCGTTTGGGACAGGGCTAATTCACCCCTCCACTTT.

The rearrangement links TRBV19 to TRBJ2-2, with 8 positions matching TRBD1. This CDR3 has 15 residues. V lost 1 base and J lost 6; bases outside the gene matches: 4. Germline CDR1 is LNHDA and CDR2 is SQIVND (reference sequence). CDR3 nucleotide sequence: TGTGCCAGTAGTATAGTAAGGACAGGGCCCGGGGAGCTGTTTTTT. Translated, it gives CASSIVRTGPGELFF.

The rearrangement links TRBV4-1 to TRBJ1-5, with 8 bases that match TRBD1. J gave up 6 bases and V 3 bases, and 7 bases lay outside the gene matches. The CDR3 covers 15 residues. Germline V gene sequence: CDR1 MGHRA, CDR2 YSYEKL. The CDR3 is CASSQTSGGGQPQHF. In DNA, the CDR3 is TGCGCCAGCAGCCAGACATCAGGGGGCGGTCAGCCCCAGCATTTT.

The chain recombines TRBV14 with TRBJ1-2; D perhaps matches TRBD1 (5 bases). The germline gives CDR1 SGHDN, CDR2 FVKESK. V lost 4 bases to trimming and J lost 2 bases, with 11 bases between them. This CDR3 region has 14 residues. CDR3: CASSLIGENYGYTF. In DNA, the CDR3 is TGTGCCAGCAGCCTCATAGGGGAAAACTATGGCTACACCTTC.

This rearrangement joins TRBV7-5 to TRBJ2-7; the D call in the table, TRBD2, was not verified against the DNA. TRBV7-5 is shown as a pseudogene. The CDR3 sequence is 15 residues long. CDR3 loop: CVRSFWIAGGYEQYF. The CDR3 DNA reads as TGTGTCAGAAGCTTTTGGATAGCGGGGGGCTACGAGCAGTACTTC.

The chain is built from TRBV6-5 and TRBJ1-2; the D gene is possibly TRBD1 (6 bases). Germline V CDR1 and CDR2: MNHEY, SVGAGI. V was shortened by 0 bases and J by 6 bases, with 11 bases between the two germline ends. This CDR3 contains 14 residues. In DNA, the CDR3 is TGTGCCAGCAGTTACTCGGGGCCAGGGGATGGCTACACCTTC. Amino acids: CASSYSGPGDGYTF.

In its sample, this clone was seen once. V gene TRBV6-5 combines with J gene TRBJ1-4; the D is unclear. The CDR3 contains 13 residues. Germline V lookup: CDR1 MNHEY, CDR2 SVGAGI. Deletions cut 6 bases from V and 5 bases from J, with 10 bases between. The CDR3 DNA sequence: TGTGCCAGCAGAGCTCCAGGAAATGAAAAACTGTTTTTT. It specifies CASRAPGNEKLFF.

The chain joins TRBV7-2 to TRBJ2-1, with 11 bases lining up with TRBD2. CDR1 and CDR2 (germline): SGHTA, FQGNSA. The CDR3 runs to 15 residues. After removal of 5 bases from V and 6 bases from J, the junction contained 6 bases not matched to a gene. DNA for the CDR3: TGTGCCAGCAGCAATAGCGGGGGGGCCAGCAATGAGCAGTTCTTC. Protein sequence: CASSNSGGASNEQFF. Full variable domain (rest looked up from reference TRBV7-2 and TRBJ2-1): GAGVSQSPSNKVTEKGKDVELRCDPISGHTALYWYRQSLGQGLEFLIYFQGNSAPDKSGLPSDRFSAERTGGSVSTLTIQRTQQEDSAVYLCASSNSGGASNEQFFGPGTRLTVL.

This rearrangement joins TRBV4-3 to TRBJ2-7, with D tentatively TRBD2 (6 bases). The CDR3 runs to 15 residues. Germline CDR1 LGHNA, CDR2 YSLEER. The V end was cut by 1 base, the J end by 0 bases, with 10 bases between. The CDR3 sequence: CASSQAGRSSYEQYF. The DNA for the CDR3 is TGCGCCAGCAGCCAAGCAGGGAGGAGCTCCTACGAGCAGTACTTC.

The CDR3 DNA reads TGTGCCAGCAGCTCATGGACAGGAGACTACGAGCAGTACTTC. It encodes CASSSWTGDYEQYF. J is TRBJ2-7 and V is TRBV13; 7 bases line up with TRBD1. Germline CDR1 PRHDT, CDR2 FYEKMQ (reference sequence). The CDR3 has 14 residues. V shed 4 bases, J shed 3 bases, and the junction held 6 bases outside the gene matches.

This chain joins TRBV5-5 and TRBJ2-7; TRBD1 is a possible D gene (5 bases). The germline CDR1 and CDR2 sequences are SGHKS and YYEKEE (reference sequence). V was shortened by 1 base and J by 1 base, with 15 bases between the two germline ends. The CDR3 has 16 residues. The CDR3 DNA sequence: TGTGCCAGCAGCTTGCGGACAAGGCCGTCTTCCTACGAGCAGTACTTC. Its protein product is CASSLRTRPSSYEQYF.

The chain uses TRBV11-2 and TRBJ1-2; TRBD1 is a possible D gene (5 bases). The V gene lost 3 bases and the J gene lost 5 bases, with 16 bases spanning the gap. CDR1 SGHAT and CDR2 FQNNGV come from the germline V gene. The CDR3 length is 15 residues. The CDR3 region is CASSLNPRAMYGYTF. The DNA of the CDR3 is TGTGCCAGCAGCTTGAACCCCAGGGCGATGTATGGCTACACCTTC.

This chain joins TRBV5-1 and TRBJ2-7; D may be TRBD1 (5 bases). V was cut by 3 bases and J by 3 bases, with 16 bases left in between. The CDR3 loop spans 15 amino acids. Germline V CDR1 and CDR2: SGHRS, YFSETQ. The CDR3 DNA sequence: TGCGCCAGCAGCTACGACAGCCCCGGATACTACGAGCAGTACTTC. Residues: CASSYDSPGYYEQYF.

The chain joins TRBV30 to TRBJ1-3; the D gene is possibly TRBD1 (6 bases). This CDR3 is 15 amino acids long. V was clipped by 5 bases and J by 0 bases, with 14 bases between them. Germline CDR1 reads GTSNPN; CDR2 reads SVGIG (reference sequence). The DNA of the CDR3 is TGTGCCTGGGACCCTAGGGGGTCCTCTGGAAACACCATATATTTT. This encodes CAWDPRGSSGNTIYF. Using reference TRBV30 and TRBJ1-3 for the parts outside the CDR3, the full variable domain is SQTIHQWPATLVQPVGSPLSLECTVEGTSNPNLYWYRQAAGRGLQLLFYSVGIGQISSEVPQNLSASRPQDRQFILSSKKLLLSDSGFYLCAWDPRGSSGNTIYFGEGSWLTVV.

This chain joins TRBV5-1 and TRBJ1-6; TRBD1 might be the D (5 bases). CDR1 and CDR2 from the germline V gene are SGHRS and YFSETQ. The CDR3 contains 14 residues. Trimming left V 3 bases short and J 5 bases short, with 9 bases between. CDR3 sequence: CASSSAGNNSPLHF. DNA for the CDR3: TGCGCCAGCAGCTCAGCAGGGAATAATTCACCCCTCCACTTT.

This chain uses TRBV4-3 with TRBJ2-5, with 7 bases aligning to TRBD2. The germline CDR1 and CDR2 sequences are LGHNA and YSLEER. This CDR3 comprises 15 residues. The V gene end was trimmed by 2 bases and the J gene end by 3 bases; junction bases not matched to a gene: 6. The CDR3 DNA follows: TGCGCCAGCAGCCAAACTAGCGTATTAGAAGAGACCCAGTACTTC. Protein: CASSQTSVLEETQYF.

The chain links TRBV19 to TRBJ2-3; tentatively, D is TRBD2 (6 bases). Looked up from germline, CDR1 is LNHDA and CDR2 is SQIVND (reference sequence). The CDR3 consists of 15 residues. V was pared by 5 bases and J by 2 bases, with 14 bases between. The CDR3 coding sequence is TGTGCCAGTAGTTCTTCCGGGAGCTACACAGATACGCAGTATTTT. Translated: CASSSSGSYTDTQYF.

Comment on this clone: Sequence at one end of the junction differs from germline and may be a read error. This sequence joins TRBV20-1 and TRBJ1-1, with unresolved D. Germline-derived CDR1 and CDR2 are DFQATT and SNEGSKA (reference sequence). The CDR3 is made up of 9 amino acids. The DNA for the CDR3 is TGCAGTGCTAGCAGAGGGTTCCTCTTT. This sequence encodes CSASRGFLF.

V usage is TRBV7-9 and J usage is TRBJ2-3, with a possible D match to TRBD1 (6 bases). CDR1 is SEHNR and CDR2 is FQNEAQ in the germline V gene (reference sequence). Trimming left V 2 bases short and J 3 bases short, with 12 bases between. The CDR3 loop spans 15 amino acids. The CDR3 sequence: CASSLTGYRTDTQYF. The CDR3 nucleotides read TGTGCCAGCAGCTTAACAGGGTACAGGACAGATACGCAGTATTTT.

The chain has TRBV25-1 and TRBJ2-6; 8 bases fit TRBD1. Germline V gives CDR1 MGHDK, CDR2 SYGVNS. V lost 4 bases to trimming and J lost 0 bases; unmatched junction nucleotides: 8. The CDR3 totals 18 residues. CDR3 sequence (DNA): TGTGCCAGCAGTGGGAGGACAGGGAGGAACTCTGGGGCCAACGTCCTGACTTTC. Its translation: CASSGRTGRNSGANVLTF.